This T cell receptor (beta chain) was sequenced for a study of beta chain features in type 1 diabetes. Notes on the study in general: The naive, central memory and Treg TCRB repertoires of patients appeared to be more similar to one another than those of healthy donors. Possibly, sequencing cDNA over-represented cells that had high TCR expression levels. People with Type 1 diabetes carried modestly yet significantly shorter TCRB CDR3s in all four CD4+ subsets. Among type 1 diabetes patients, VDJ junctions had fewer insertions and more deletions.

Reverse transcription of all isolated RNA meant that expressed TCRB transcripts were sequenced. Repertoires were generated with immunoSEQ multiplex PCR, while TCRdb's copy carries only in-frame clones and drops some. The data hold more than 250,000 clones, with about 20% observed a single time. This clone was seen only a few times. Its antigen is unidentified. Sequencing was done on a sample of naive CD4+ T cells from blood. This clonotype originated in a woman between 35 and 50 years old with type 1 diabetes.

DNA for the CDR3: TGTGCCAGCAGCTTTGGCGGGAGGGGTGAGACCCAGTACTTC. This gives the protein CASSFGGRGETQYF. The chain uses TRBV7-2 and TRBJ2-5; 9 bases fit TRBD2. This CDR3 spans 14 amino acids. Germline V gives CDR1 SGHTA, CDR2 FQGNSA. With 3 bases clipped from V and 5 bases from J, the junction kept 4 bases outside the gene matches.